These T cell receptor beta chains were read from a single sample in a study of T cell changes during pregnancy in multiple sclerosis. Assay: immunoSEQ multiplex PCR; the TCRdb copy retains only in-frame clones and omits some. The table records 75,000 to 95,000 clones, roughly 90% of them present only once. Sample: peripheral blood, taken in the first trimester of pregnancy. Every receptor here comes from a female donor in good health, enrolled as a control in a pregnancy study. CDR3s include the opening cysteine and the closing phenylalanine or tryptophan. The D gene is left open where the match is weak. Clone size, where shown, is once, few, many, or a class for clones that have expanded.

V,D,J,size,CDR3,DNA
TRBV4-1,TRBD1,TRBJ1-6,-,CASSQLGQGVSSYNSPLHF,TGCGCCAGCAGCCAACTCGGACAGGGGGTGAGCTCCTATAATTCACCCCTCCACTTT
TRBV19,TRBD1,TRBJ2-3,once,CASRGGTGGPDTDTQYF,TGTGCCAGTAGAGGCGGGACAGGGGGACCGGACACAGATACGCAGTATTTT
TRBV6-5,-,TRBJ1-2,-,CASRSPGTPSGYTF,TGTGCCAGCAGATCTCCCGGGACTCCGTCTGGCTACACCTTC
TRBV28,-,TRBJ2-7,-,CASSPPVEPSSYEQYF,TGTGCCAGCAGTCCCCCGGTGGAACCTAGCTCCTACGAGCAGTACTTC
TRBV19,TRBD2,TRBJ2-1,-,CASRPGGSSYNEQFF,TGTGCCAGCCGACCGGGAGGGAGCTCCTACAATGAGCAGTTCTTC
TRBV9,TRBD1,TRBJ1-6,few,CASSATGDFSPLHF,TGTGCCAGCAGCGCGACAGGGGATTTTTCACCCCTCCACTTT
TRBV14,-,TRBJ1-1,few,CASKGGTSPEAFF,TGTGCCAGCAAAGGGGGGACTAGCCCTGAAGCTTTCTTT
TRBV6-5,-,TRBJ1-4,-,CASSSGLTNEKLFF,TGTGCCAGCAGTTCAGGGTTAACTAATGAAAAACTGTTTTTT
TRBV20-1,TRBD1,TRBJ1-2,-,CSSRDRDGYTF,TGCAGTTCACGGGACAGGGATGGCTACACCTTC
TRBV18,TRBD1,TRBJ2-2,-,CASSGTGGTNTGELFF,TGTGCCAGCTCAGGAACAGGGGGGACGAACACCGGGGAGCTGTTTTTT
TRBV11-2,TRBD2,TRBJ2-1,-,CASSAVLAGVGNEQFF,TGTGCCAGCAGCGCCGTACTAGCGGGAGTCGGCAATGAGCAGTTCTTC
TRBV7-6,-,TRBJ2-1,-,CASSPSTGTYNEQFF,TGTGCCAGCAGCCCCTCGACAGGAACCTACAATGAGCAGTTCTTC
TRBV15,-,TRBJ1-3,-,CATSMPGSGNTIYF,TGTGCCACCAGCATGCCAGGGTCTGGAAACACCATATATTTT
TRBV9,TRBD2,TRBJ2-1,-,CASSPRTSGDNEQFF,TGTGCCAGCAGCCCCCGGACTAGCGGGGATAATGAGCAGTTCTTC
TRBV27,TRBD1,TRBJ1-2,-,CASSLQGVPNYGYTF,TGTGCCAGCAGTTTACAGGGGGTGCCGAACTATGGCTACACCTTC
TRBV28,TRBD1,TRBJ2-1,-,CASRLTGVRNEQFF,TGTGCCAGCAGGCTGACAGGGGTTCGGAATGAGCAGTTCTTC
TRBV7-2,TRBD1,TRBJ1-2,-,CASNLRGTGGDYGYTF,TGTGCCAGCAACCTCCGAGGGACAGGGGGGGACTATGGCTACACCTTC
TRBV27,-,TRBJ2-1,-,CASSVGGNEQFF,TGTGCCAGCAGTGTCGGAGGCAATGAGCAGTTCTTC
TRBV30,TRBD1,TRBJ1-1,few,CAWSVQGANTEAFF,TGTGCCTGGAGTGTACAGGGGGCAAACACTGAAGCTTTCTTT
TRBV4-2,TRBD1,TRBJ2-1,-,CASSFTRDRDNEQFF,TGTGCCAGCAGCTTCACCCGGGACAGGGACAATGAGCAGTTCTTC
TRBV5-1,-,TRBJ1-3,-,CASSEATRGSGNTIYF,TGCGCCAGCAGCGAGGCCACAAGAGGCTCTGGAAACACCATATATTTT
TRBV7-9,-,TRBJ2-7,few,CASTGEVPYEQYF,TGTGCCAGCACGGGAGAAGTCCCCTACGAGCAGTACTTC
TRBV7-9,-,TRBJ2-1,-,CASSPSGEQFF,TGTGCCAGCAGCCCCTCGGGGGAGCAGTTCTTC
TRBV19,TRBD2,TRBJ2-3,-,CASGAGATDTQYF,TGTGCCAGTGGAGCGGGAGCAACAGATACGCAGTATTTT
TRBV6-6,TRBD2,TRBJ2-2,-,CASSRTSGNTGELFF,TGTGCCAGCAGTCGGACTAGCGGGAACACCGGGGAGCTGTTTTTT
TRBV7-9,TRBD1,TRBJ2-2,-,CASISGGYTGELFF,TGTGCCAGCATTTCAGGGGGTTATACCGGGGAGCTGTTTTTT
TRBV28,-,TRBJ1-2,-,CASSPGRSYGYTF,TGTGCCAGCAGCCCAGGGCGATCCTATGGCTACACCTTC
TRBV7-9,-,TRBJ1-1,-,CASSETGPERPDTEAFF,TGTGCCAGCAGCGAGACAGGCCCCGAACGTCCGGACACTGAAGCTTTCTTT
TRBV6-5,-,TRBJ1-2,medium-sized,CASSGSVEGSYGYTF,TGTGCCAGCAGTGGATCCGTGGAGGGGAGCTATGGCTACACCTTC
TRBV6-1,-,TRBJ1-6,-,CASSEALDSPLHF,TGTGCCAGCAGTGAAGCGCTAGATTCACCCCTCCACTTT
TRBV9,TRBD2,TRBJ2-3,-,CASSVPTSGSTDTQYF,TGTGCCAGCAGCGTACCGACTAGCGGGAGCACAGATACGCAGTATTTT
TRBV7-2,-,TRBJ1-6,-,CASTAWGGHNSPLHF,TGTGCCAGCACCGCCTGGGGGGGGCACAATTCACCCCTCCACTTT
TRBV20-1,-,TRBJ1-1,-,CSARNGFEAFF,TGCAGTGCCAGAAACGGGTTTGAAGCTTTCTTT
TRBV7-2,TRBD2,TRBJ2-3,-,CASSLNSGVSTDTQYF,TGTGCCAGCAGCTTAAATAGCGGGGTGAGCACAGATACGCAGTATTTT
TRBV5-1,TRBD1,TRBJ2-7,-,CASSRTGPNEQYF,TGCGCCAGCAGCAGGACAGGGCCCAACGAGCAGTACTTC
TRBV5-1,-,TRBJ1-4,-,CASSYGSSEKLFF,TGCGCCAGCAGCTACGGGTCGAGTGAAAAACTGTTTTTT
TRBV28,TRBD1,TRBJ2-7,few,CASRFPGQGTYEQYF,TGTGCCAGCAGATTCCCGGGACAGGGGACCTACGAGCAGTACTTC
TRBV5-1,-,TRBJ1-4,-,CASSRDTPTTNEKLFF,TGCGCCAGCAGCCGGGACACTCCGACAACTAATGAAAAACTGTTTTTT
TRBV28,TRBD1,TRBJ1-2,-,CASSSGGAHYGYTF,TGTGCCAGCTCTTCAGGGGGCGCACACTATGGCTACACCTTC
TRBV28,TRBD2,TRBJ2-3,-,CASRSVGGVDTQYF,TGTGCCAGCCGATCGGTCGGGGGGGTAGATACGCAGTATTTT
TRBV30,-,TRBJ1-5,few,CAWDLQGDQPQHF,TGTGCCTGGGACCTCCAGGGCGATCAGCCCCAGCATTTT
TRBV9,TRBD1,TRBJ2-3,-,CASSATGDGTDTQYF,TGTGCCAGCAGCGCAACAGGGGACGGCACAGATACGCAGTATTTT
TRBV7-2,TRBD2,TRBJ2-1,-,CASSLAGRGAYNEQFF,TGTGCCAGCAGCTTAGCCGGGCGGGGGGCCTACAATGAGCAGTTCTTC
TRBV5-1,TRBD1,TRBJ2-1,once,CASSPTGTQTEQFF,TGCGCCAGCAGCCCGACAGGGACCCAGACTGAGCAGTTCTTC
TRBV29-1,-,TRBJ1-2,-,CSVGESIKAGYGYTF,TGCAGCGTTGGGGAGTCTATCAAAGCTGGCTATGGCTACACCTTC
TRBV7-2,TRBD2,TRBJ2-7,-,CASSWGLAGGGEQYF,TGTGCCAGCAGCTGGGGACTAGCGGGAGGAGGCGAGCAGTACTTC
TRBV4-3,TRBD2,TRBJ2-1,once,CASSQATSGGYNEQFF,TGCGCCAGCAGCCAAGCGACTAGCGGGGGATACAATGAGCAGTTCTTC
TRBV7-2,-,TRBJ1-2,-,CASSLGRGELYGYTF,TGTGCCAGCAGCTTAGGTCGGGGGGAGCTCTATGGCTACACCTTC
TRBV9,-,TRBJ2-2,-,CASSVGRWGGLYTGELFF,TGTGCCAGCAGCGTAGGACGATGGGGAGGCCTTTACACCGGGGAGCTGTTTTTT
TRBV7-6,-,TRBJ2-1,-,CASSLVGGTSPGEQFF,TGTGCCAGCAGCTTAGTAGGCGGGACCTCCCCCGGTGAGCAGTTCTTC
TRBV7-2,-,TRBJ1-4,-,CASSLVYTGNEKLFF,TGTGCCAGCAGCTTAGTGTATACAGGCAATGAAAAACTGTTTTTT
TRBV2,-,TRBJ1-3,-,CASSEARGLEAGNTIYF,TGTGCCAGCAGTGAAGCGCGGGGGTTAGAAGCTGGAAACACCATATATTTT
TRBV9,-,TRBJ1-4,-,CASSVTRPGKNEKLFF,TGTGCCAGCAGCGTCACCCGGCCAGGGAAAAATGAAAAACTGTTTTTT